The clone carrying this TCR beta chain was seen repeatedly, ten times or more. No antigen is known for it. The sample is drawn from a study of T cells after yellow fever vaccination. Across the whole study: Preparation of fractions with low cell numbers was performed using SMART-Seq v4 Ultra Low Input.

Whole-study results and caveats: Subsequent booster samples again held most clones from primary vaccination (just under 98% CD4, about 90% CD8).

Researchers made TCR cDNA using 5'RACE template switching, and this step added a universal primer site and UMIs. MiXCR was run by TCRdb on the 5' RACE reads, yielding one entry per CDR3 protein. The sample lists a few hundred thousand distinct CDR3 sequences, roughly 3.5% occurring once. The clonotype comes from a man between 18 and 29 years old who received the YFV17D yellow fever vaccine. This material consisted of PBMCs, taken 15 days after the yellow fever booster vaccination.

The CDR3 DNA follows: TGTGCCAGCTCAACTACGGGACAGGGTACAGATACGCAGTATTTT. Protein product: CASSTTGQGTDTQYF. This chain connects TRBV18 to TRBJ2-3, with 9 nucleotides matching TRBD1. The V gene's germline CDR1 is KGHSH and CDR2 LQKENI. The CDR3 runs to 15 residues. With 5 bases clipped from V and 3 bases from J, the junction kept 6 bases outside the gene matches. Supplemented by reference TRBV18 and TRBJ2-3, the full variable domain reads NAGVMQNPRHLVRRRGQEARLRCSPMKGHSHVYWYRQLPEEGLKFMVYLQKENIIDESGMPKERFSAEFPKEGPSILRIQQVVRGDSAAYFCASSTTGQGTDTQYFGPGTRLTVL.